This T cell receptor beta chain was captured in a study of control samples from healthy donors and cancer patients. The CDR3 length is 14 residues. With V trimmed by 12 bases and J by 7 bases, 12 bases remained unmatched. Germline assignment: CDR1 KGHDR and CDR2 SFDVKD. The table came from immunoSEQ multiplex PCR; TCRdb's copy has only in-frame clones and leaves some out. The sample lists roughly 180,000 clones; around 95% were seen once. The sequenced sample was blood. The rearrangement uses TRBV24-1 and TRBJ1-5; TRBD1 matches 9 bases. This TCR came from a woman aged 60-75 years in good health. The CDR3 is CAGRDRASRQPQHF. For the CDR3, the DNA is TGTGCCGGACGGGACAGGGCTTCTAGGCAGCCCCAGCATTTT.